This T cell receptor beta chain was profiled in a study of blood T cells in healthy people across ages. The authors ran a second PCR of about 7 to 11 cycles using a sample-barcoded 5' primer and a J-beta primer mix. Sequencing recovered at least 2.5 million CDR3-containing paired-end reads from each sample. TCRdb re-called the 5' RACE reads with MiXCR, one entry per CDR3 protein. Counted here are over 1,500,000 distinct CDR3 sequences, 40% to 55% occurring once; the ten biggest clones make up about 2.1%. The germline CDR1 and CDR2 sequences are LGHNA and YSLEER. This CDR3 contains 15 residues. Points on this clonotype: Its antigen is undetermined.

The study's findings and limits: Higher diversity, along with more naive CD4+ cells, distinguished long-lived donors from aged donors. TCR beta diversity, measured per million T cells, fell in a roughly linear way with age.

The sequenced sample was blood. This receptor was identified in a woman between 40 and 50 years old in good health. The V and J genes are TRBV4-3 and TRBJ2-1, with 9 bases aligning to TRBD1. The end of the DNA aligns better with TRBJ2-7, so the J call may be wrong. The CDR3 bases are TGCGCCAGCAGCCTCGGGACAGGGTCCTACAATGAGCAGTACTTC. Its protein is CASSLGTGSYNEQYF.